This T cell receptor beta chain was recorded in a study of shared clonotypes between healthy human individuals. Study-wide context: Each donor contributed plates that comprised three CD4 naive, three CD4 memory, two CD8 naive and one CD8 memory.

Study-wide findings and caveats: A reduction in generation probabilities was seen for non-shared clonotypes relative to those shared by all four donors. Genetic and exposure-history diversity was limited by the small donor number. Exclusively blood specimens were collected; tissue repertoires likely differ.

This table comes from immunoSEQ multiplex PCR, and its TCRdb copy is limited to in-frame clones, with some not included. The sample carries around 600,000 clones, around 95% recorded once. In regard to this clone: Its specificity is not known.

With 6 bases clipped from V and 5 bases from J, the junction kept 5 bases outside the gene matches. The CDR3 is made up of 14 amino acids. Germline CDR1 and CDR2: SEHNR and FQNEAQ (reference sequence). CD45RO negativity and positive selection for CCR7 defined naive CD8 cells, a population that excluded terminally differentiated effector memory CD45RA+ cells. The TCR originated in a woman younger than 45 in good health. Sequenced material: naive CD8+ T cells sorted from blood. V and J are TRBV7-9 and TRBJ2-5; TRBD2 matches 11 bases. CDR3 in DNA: TGTGCCAGCAGTCATGGGACTAGCGGCGAGACCCAGTACTTC. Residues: CASSHGTSGETQYF.